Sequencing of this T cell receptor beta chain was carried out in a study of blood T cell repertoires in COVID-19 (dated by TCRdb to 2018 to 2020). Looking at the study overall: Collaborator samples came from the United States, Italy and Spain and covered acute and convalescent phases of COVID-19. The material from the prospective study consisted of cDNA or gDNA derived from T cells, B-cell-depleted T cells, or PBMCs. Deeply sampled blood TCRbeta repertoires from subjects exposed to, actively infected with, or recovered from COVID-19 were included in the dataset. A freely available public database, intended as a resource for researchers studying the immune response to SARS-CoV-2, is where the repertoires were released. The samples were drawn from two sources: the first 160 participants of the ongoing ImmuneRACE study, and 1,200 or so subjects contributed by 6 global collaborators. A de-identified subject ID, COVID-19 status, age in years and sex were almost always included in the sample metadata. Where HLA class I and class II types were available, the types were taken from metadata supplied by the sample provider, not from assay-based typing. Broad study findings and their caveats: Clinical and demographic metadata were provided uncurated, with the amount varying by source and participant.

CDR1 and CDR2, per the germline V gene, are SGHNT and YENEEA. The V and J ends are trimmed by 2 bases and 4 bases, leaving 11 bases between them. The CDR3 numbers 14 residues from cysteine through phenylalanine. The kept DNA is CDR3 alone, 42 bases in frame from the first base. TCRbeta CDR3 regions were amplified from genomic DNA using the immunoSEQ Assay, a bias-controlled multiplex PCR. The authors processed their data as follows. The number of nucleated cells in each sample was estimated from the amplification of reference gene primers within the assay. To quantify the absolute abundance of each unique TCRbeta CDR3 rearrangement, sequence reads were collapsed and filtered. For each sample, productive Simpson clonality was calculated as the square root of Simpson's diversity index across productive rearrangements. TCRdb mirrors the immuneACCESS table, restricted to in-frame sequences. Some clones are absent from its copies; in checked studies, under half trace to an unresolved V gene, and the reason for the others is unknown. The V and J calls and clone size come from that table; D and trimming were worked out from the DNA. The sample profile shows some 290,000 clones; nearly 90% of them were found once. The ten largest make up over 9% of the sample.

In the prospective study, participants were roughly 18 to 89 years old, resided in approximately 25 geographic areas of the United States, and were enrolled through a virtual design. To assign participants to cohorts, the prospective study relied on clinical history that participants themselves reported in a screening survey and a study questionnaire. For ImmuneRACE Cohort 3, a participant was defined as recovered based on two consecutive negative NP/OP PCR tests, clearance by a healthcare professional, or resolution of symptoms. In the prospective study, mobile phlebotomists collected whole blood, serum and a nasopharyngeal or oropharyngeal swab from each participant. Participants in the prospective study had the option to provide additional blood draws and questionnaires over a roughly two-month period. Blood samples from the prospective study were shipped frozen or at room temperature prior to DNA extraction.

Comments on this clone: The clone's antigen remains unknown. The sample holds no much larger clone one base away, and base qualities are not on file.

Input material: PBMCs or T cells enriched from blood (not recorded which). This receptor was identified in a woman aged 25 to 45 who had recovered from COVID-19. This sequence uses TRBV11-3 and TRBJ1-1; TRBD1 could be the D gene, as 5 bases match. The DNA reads TGTGCCAGCAGCTTAAGGGGATTTGGCACTGAAGCTTTCTTT. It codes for CASSLRGFGTEAFF.